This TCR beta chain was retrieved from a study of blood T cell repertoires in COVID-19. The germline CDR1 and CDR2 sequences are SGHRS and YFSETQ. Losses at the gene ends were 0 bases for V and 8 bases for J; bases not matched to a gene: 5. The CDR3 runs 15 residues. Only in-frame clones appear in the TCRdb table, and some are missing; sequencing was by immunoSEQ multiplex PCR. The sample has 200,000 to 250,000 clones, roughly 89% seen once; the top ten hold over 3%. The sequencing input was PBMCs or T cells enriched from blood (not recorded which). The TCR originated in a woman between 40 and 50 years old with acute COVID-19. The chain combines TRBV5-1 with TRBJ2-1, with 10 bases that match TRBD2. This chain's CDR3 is CASSLGAGGPYEQFF. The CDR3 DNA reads TGCGCCAGCAGCTTGGGAGCGGGGGGGCCCTATGAGCAGTTCTTC.